The clone carrying this T cell receptor (beta chain) was counted many times. This entry comes from a study of T-cell reconstitution after alpha-beta-depleted transplantation in children. Germline lookup yields CDR1 SGHTA and CDR2 FQGNSA. Between the trimmed V and J ends, which lost 0 bases and 3 bases, there was a span of 8 bases. This CDR3 is built from 14 residues. The library targeted TCRbeta and was prepared with unique molecular identifiers. TCRdb reprocessed the PCR reads via MiXCR and lists one record per CDR3 protein. The sample lists 350,000 to 400,000 distinct CDR3 sequences; roughly 14% were seen once.

The sequencing here drew on PBMCs, taken from the stem cell graft. The receptor was isolated from a human donor who donated a stem cell graft to a child with Fanconi anemia. The V gene is TRBV7-2, the J gene TRBJ1-1; D possibly corresponds to TRBD1 (5 bases). The chain's CDR3 is CASSLAGADTEAFF. The CDR3 DNA reads TGTGCCAGCAGCTTAGCAGGGGCGGACACTGAAGCTTTCTTT.